Only one count was recorded for the clone carrying this T cell receptor beta chain. The data were obtained in a study of T cell responses to AZD1222 COVID-19 vaccine. The assay was immunoSEQ multiplex PCR, and TCRdb's table has in-frame clones only and misses some. Of over 120,000 clones listed, approximately 86% are singletons. Germline CDR1 is SNHLY and CDR2 is FYNNEI. Trimming left V 6 bases short and J 5 bases short, with 10 bases between. This CDR3 spans 12 amino acids. The chain employs TRBV2 and TRBJ1-2; D gene unclear. This specimen was peripheral blood, taken 28 days after the second dose of the MenACWY control vaccine. This receptor was identified in an adult who received the MenACWY meningococcal vaccine as a control. In DNA form, the CDR3 reads TGTGCCAGCAGGACAACCGGATATGGCTACACCTTC. Its translation is CASRTTGYGYTF.